Following are 11 T cell receptor beta chains from one sample sequenced in a study of T cell repertoires in cytomegalovirus infection. MiXCR, run by TCRdb on the reads, gives a single entry per CDR3 protein. The sample contains 680,000 or so distinct CDR3 sequences, roughly 30% of which appear only once. No antigen is known for these receptors. Sequenced material: cultured PBMCs, taken from culture after CMV antigen stimulation. The receptors stem from a human donor in good health (CMV status not recorded). Some clones in this sample may be carry-over from other donors' samples.

This clonotype appeared many times. This CDR3 reads CASSQDGRLGQPQHF. The CDR3 region has the DNA TGTGCCAGCAGCCAAGATGGAAGGCTGGGGCAGCCCCAGCATTTT. The chain has TRBV4-2 and TRBJ1-5, with D unresolved. The CDR3 runs 15 residues. CDR1 is LGHNA and CDR2 is YNFKEQ in the germline V gene. The V end was cut by 0 bases, the J end by 7 bases, with 13 bases between.

The chain combines TRBV27 with TRBJ2-5; TRBD2 matches 10 bases. Germline V gene lookup returns CDR1 MNHEY and CDR2 SMNVEV (reference sequence). Trimming at V came to 6 bases and at J to 4 bases, leaving 8 bases not matched to a gene. This CDR3 contains 15 residues. In nucleotides, the CDR3 is TGTGCCAGCAGCTCCCCAGCGGGAGGGACAGAGACCCAGTACTTC. Residues: CASSSPAGGTETQYF.

This chain uses TRBV30 with TRBJ2-1; TRBD2 matches 14 bases. This CDR3 comprises 14 residues. V was clipped by 5 bases and J by 6 bases; unmatched bases: 3. The germline V gene has CDR1 GTSNPN and CDR2 SVGIG (reference sequence). In nucleotides, the CDR3 is TGTGCCTGGCGACTAGCGGGAGGGGGCAATGAGCAGTTCTTC. Translation: CAWRLAGGGNEQFF.

The genes are TRBV7-2 and TRBJ2-3; 13 nucleotides align to TRBD2. Germline V gene sequence: CDR1 SGHTA, CDR2 FQGNSA. The CDR3 sequence is 19 residues long. With 1 base clipped from V and 4 bases from J, the junction kept 11 bases outside the gene matches. DNA of the CDR3: TGTGCCAGCAGCTTAGTATTACTAGCGGGAGGGATGAGCGCAGATACGCAGTATTTT. Its translation is CASSLVLLAGGMSADTQYF.

The chain carries TRBV27 and TRBJ2-1; 7 nucleotides line up with TRBD2. Germline assignment: CDR1 MNHEY and CDR2 SMNVEV (reference sequence). This CDR3 region has 15 residues. Losses at the gene ends were 2 bases for V and 3 bases for J; bases not matched to a gene: 4. The CDR3 loop reads CASSLGGVFYNEQFF. CDR3 nucleotides: TGTGCCAGCAGTTTAGGGGGGGTCTTCTACAATGAGCAGTTCTTC.

The chain carries TRBV10-3 and TRBJ1-5, with D unclear. The CDR3 is 15 amino acids. Trimming took 6 bases from V and 2 from J, leaving 14 bases between them. Looked up from germline, CDR1 is ENHRY and CDR2 is SYGVKD. CDR3 DNA sequence: TGTGCCATCAGGCGGCCGGACGGTGGCAATCAGCCCCAGCATTTT. It specifies CAIRRPDGGNQPQHF.

The chain combines TRBV6-5 with TRBJ1-6; D possibly corresponds to TRBD1 (5 bases). V was cut by 11 bases and J by 9 bases, with 11 bases left in between. This CDR3 contains 11 residues. From germline, CDR1 is MNHEY and CDR2 SVGAGI. The CDR3 region is CAAGTSSPLHF. The CDR3 nucleotides are TGTGCCGCCGGGACTTCTTCACCCCTCCACTTT.

The rearrangement links TRBV24-1 to TRBJ2-3; 8 bases fit TRBD2. Germline trimming cut 4 bases from V and 5 bases from J; bases unmatched to any gene: 13. Germline V lookup: CDR1 KGHDR, CDR2 SFDVKD. This CDR3 contains 17 residues. For the CDR3, the DNA is TGTGCCACCAGTGAGCCGACTTCCGGGGGGGCCGGAGATACGCAGTATTTT. Its translation is CATSEPTSGGAGDTQYF.

The CDR3 protein is CASSQDWGWRTEAFF. The CDR3 DNA reads TGCGCCAGCAGCCAAGATTGGGGGTGGCGGACTGAAGCTTTCTTT. The J gene is TRBJ1-1, the V gene TRBV4-3; tentatively, D is TRBD1 (5 bases). CDR1 is LGHNA, CDR2 YSLEER, per germline. The CDR3 extends over 15 amino acids. Trimming left V 0 bases short and J 5 bases short, with 13 bases between.

This clonotype has a count of ten or more. The chain recombines TRBV7-2 with TRBJ2-5; D is undetermined. Trimming pared 6 bases from V and 0 bases from J, leaving 5 bases between. The germline V gene encodes CDR1 SGHTA and CDR2 FQGNSA. The CDR3 totals 12 residues. In DNA, the CDR3 is TGTGCCAGCAGTCGCGACCAAGAGACCCAGTACTTC. As protein: CASSRDQETQYF. Full variable domain (rest looked up from reference TRBV7-2 and TRBJ2-5): GAGVSQSPSNKVTEKGKDVELRCDPISGHTALYWYRQSLGQGLEFLIYFQGNSAPDKSGLPSDRFSAERTGGSVSTLTIQRTQQEDSAVYLCASSRDQETQYFGPGTRLLVL.

This CDR3 reads CASRSAGVRREKLFF. DNA for the CDR3: TGTGCCAGCAGGTCCGCTGGGGTGAGGAGGGAAAAACTGTTTTTT. The chain uses TRBV12-3 or TRBV12-4 and TRBJ1-4; D unclear. Between the trimmed V and J ends, which lost 6 bases and 8 bases, there was a span of 19 bases. The CDR3 runs to 15 residues.